This T cell receptor beta chain was captured by sequencing in a study of regulatory T cells in long-lasting Graves disease. Through Arm-PCR of CDR3 regions and iRepertoire HTBI primers, TCR beta libraries were built. A single record per CDR3 protein comes from TCRdb applying MiXCR to the multiplex PCR reads. The data show under 700,000 distinct CDR3 sequences, about 16% seen once. This clonotype was detected ten times or more. As to time point: newly diagnosed GD, antithyroid drugs for less than 3 months. The TCR library was made from RNA that had been extracted from PBMCs in TRIzol. The same specimen was also included in a second study, on T cells in Graves' hyperthyroidism and ophthalmopathy.

This specimen consisted of peripheral blood mononuclear cells (PBMCs), obtained at new diagnosis, from a patient treated with antithyroid drugs. The source is a woman aged 35 to 60 with Graves disease.

The DNA for the CDR3 is TGTGCCAGCAGCTTAGGGCAGGGGGCCCTTGATCCCCTCCACTTT. Amino acids: CASSLGQGALDPLHF. The V and J genes are TRBV11-2 and TRBJ1-6; 8 bases agree with TRBD1. CDR1 is SGHAT and CDR2 is FQNNGV in the germline V gene. The CDR3 spans 15 residues. V shed 1 base, J shed 13 bases, and the junction held 9 bases outside the gene matches.